This section outlines one TCR beta chain sequence together with its context. This sample was included in a study of blood T cell repertoires in COVID-19. V trimming: 0 bases; J trimming: 6 bases; junction bases outside the gene matches: 5. The germline CDR1 and CDR2 sequences are SQVTM and ANQGSEA. The CDR3 contains 14 residues. Clones were sequenced by immunoSEQ multiplex PCR, and TCRdb holds only the in-frame ones, with some missing. The sample yields approximately 470,000 clones, about 85% seen once. This TCR came from a woman under 30 who had recovered from COVID-19. This rearrangement joins TRBV29-1 to TRBJ2-7; TRBD2 aligns across 10 bases. The source material was PBMCs or T cells enriched from blood (not recorded which). The CDR3 loop is CSVEDLAGVGEQYF. Here the CDR3 DNA reads TGCAGCGTTGAAGATCTAGCGGGGGTTGGCGAGCAGTACTTC.